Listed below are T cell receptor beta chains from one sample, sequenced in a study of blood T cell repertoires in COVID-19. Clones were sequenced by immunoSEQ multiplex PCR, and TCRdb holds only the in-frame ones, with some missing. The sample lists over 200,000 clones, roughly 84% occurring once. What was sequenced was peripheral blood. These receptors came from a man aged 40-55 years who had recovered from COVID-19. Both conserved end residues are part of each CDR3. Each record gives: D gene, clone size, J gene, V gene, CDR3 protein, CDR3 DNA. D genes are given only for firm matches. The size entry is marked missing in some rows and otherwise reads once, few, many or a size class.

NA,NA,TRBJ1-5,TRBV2,CASAFGSGNQPQHF,TGTGCCAGCGCTTTCGGGTCTGGGAATCAGCCCCAGCATTTT
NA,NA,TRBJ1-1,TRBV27,CASSLAVPGDTEAFF,TGTGCCAGCAGTTTAGCGGTCCCAGGGGACACTGAAGCTTTCTTT
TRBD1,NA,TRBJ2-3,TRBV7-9,CASNRGRSLDTQYF,TGTGCCAGCAACAGGGGGCGGTCTTTGGATACGCAGTATTTT
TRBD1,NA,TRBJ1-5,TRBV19,CASTPGQGTQPQHF,TGTGCCAGTACCCCTGGACAGGGGACTCAGCCCCAGCATTTT
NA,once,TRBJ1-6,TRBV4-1,CASSQTNRESSPLHF,TGCGCCAGCAGCCAAACGAACAGGGAGTCCTCACCCCTCCACTTT
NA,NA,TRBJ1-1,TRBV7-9,CASSSWDTNTEAFF,TGTGCCAGCAGCTCCTGGGACACGAACACTGAAGCTTTCTTT
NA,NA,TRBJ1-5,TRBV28,CASSLFAVPQHF,TGTGCCAGCAGTTTATTCGCGGTTCCCCAGCATTTT
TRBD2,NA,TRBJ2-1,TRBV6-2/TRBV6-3,CASSNPGLVRNEQFF,TGTGCCAGCAGTAATCCGGGACTAGTGAGGAATGAGCAGTTCTTC
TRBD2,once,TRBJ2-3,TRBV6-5,CASSYSPLATQYF,TGTGCCAGCAGTTACTCTCCACTAGCGACGCAGTATTTT
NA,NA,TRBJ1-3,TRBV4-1,CASSPGLEGLAGNTIYF,TGCGCCAGCAGCCCAGGTTTGGAGGGCCTGGCTGGAAACACCATATATTTT
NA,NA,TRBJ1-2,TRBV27,CASSYRESHGYTF,TGTGCCAGCAGTTACAGGGAGAGTCATGGCTACACCTTC